This TCR beta chain comes out of a study of cytomegalovirus exposure and HLA in healthy donors. Study-wide findings and caveats: The productive fraction for most TCR beta V segments was about 87% or about 30% in an earlier analysis. Later analysis indicated greater clonal expansion among HLA-associated TCR beta chains than among equally common other chains. Later on, an analysis tied around 17,000 TCR beta sequences to HLA alleles at 0.05 false discovery rate. Presence/absence analyses assumed roughly uniform sequencing depth across donors.

This PCR relied on a set of 60 Vbeta primers and 13 Jbeta primers. TCRdb keeps only in-frame clones here, not all; method: immunoSEQ multiplex PCR. The profile shows roughly 180,000 clones, approximately 80% of them singletons. V lost 0 bases and J lost 3, with 8 bases in between. CDR3 length equals 14 residues. From germline, CDR1 is MNHEY and CDR2 SVGAGI. On this clone: The antigen remains unidentified.

This clonotype originated in a boy between 2 and 10 years old in good health and CMV-seronegative. V gene TRBV6-5 combines with J gene TRBJ1-2; D possibly corresponds to TRBD1 (5 bases). The specimen sequenced was PBMCs. CDR3 residues: CASSYSRQHYGYTF. In DNA form, the CDR3 reads TGTGCCAGCAGTTACTCAAGACAGCACTATGGCTACACCTTC.